This T cell receptor (beta chain) was captured in a study of CD8 T cells in Susac syndrome. With random hexamers, reverse transcription was performed on roughly 0.5 to 1 ug of RNA. Amplification of the TCR beta CDR3 was carried out by immunoSEQ multiplex PCR, which spanned a total of 54 Vbeta and 13 Jbeta segments. MiXCR, applied by TCRdb to the immunoSEQ multiplex PCR reads, yields one record per CDR3 protein. The sample shows about 80,000 distinct CDR3 sequences, 94% of them seen only once. The CDR3 runs to 17 residues. Per the germline V gene, CDR1 is ENHRY and CDR2 is SYGVKD. Trimming cost V 4 bases and J 3 bases, with 22 bases left between them. Sequencing of TCR beta was performed on blood CD8+ T cells and on blood CD4+ T cells. Both CD4+ and CD8+ T cells were negatively isolated, and TEMRA cells underwent FACS enrichment.

V and J are TRBV10-3 and TRBJ2-7; D might be TRBD1 (6 bases). The sample was CD8+ T cells from PBMCs. The source of this sequence is a human donor in good health. CDR3 region: CAISAAGDELVDYEQYF. The CDR3 DNA follows: TGTGCCATCAGTGCGGCAGGGGACGAATTAGTGGACTACGAGCAGTACTTC.